What follows describes a single TCR beta chain. What it binds is unknown. Other nucleotide sequences in the sample specify the same CDR3. Each donor gave one heparinised blood draw averaging around 120 mL. Each of the CD4+ naive, central memory, regulatory and stem cell-like memory populations was sorted via CD45RO/CCR7/CD25/CD127/CD95/CD27. The data were taken from a study of beta chain features in type 1 diabetes. Whole-study results and caveats: It was possible that PCR favored shorter templates, equally so in patients and controls. Insertions were fewer and deletions more numerous at VDJ junctions in type 1 diabetes patients.

Expressed TCRB transcripts were sequenced because the isolated RNA had all been reverse transcribed beforehand. Libraries were prepared by immunoSEQ multiplex PCR; TCRdb keeps only in-frame clonotypes and omits some of them. The sample lists just over 600,000 clones, around 15% occurring once. The sequencing sample was made of naive CD4+ T cells from blood. The sequence was collected from a young man in good health.

CDR3 DNA sequence: TGTGCCAGCAGCTTAGCAGCAAAGAACACTGAAGCTTTCTTT. Amino acid sequence: CASSLAAKNTEAFF. The chain combines TRBV7-9 with TRBJ1-1, with D hard to call. The CDR3 length is 14 residues. The germline CDR1 and CDR2 sequences are SEHNR and FQNEAQ (reference sequence). V was cut by 0 bases and J by 1 base, with 6 bases left in between. Combining the CDR3 with reference TRBV7-9 and TRBJ1-1 gives the whole variable domain DTGVSQNPRHKITKRGQNVTFRCDPISEHNRLYWYRQTLGQGPEFLTYFQNEAQLEKSRLLSDRFSAERPKGSFSTLEIQRTEQGDSAMYLCASSLAAKNTEAFFGQGTRLTVV.